The 9 T cell receptor beta chains below were found in one sample sequenced in a study of OX40 agonist ivuxolimab in advanced cancers. The data were produced by immunoSEQ multiplex PCR, yet TCRdb's version contains in-frame clones alone and is incomplete. The data hold tens of thousands of clones, with about 89% observed a single time. The specimen was CD4+ or CD8+ T cells sorted from blood, collected in a trial of the OX40 agonist ivuxolimab. The receptors stem from an adult with an advanced solid tumor such as melanoma, head and neck, liver or kidney cancer.

The chain couples TRBV2 to TRBJ2-1; D call uncertain. Trimming stripped 6 bases from V and 4 bases from J, with 7 bases between. The CDR3 extends over 12 amino acids. The germline gives CDR1 SNHLY, CDR2 FYNNEI. In nucleotides, the CDR3 is TGTGCCAGCAGCTTACTGTACAATGAGCAGTTCTTC. Amino acid sequence: CASSLLYNEQFF.

This chain uses TRBV19 with TRBJ1-1; D not resolved. Trimming stripped 3 bases from V and 6 bases from J, with 20 bases between. This CDR3 is 16 amino acids long. CDR1 and CDR2 from the germline V gene are LNHDA and SQIVND (reference sequence). The CDR3 DNA reads TGTGCCAGTAGTATGAAGGTGGGGAGGGTACGTTCTGAAGCTTTCTTT. It specifies CASSMKVGRVRSEAFF.

This chain links TRBV5-6 with TRBJ2-7; tentative D call: TRBD1 (6 bases). The germline gives CDR1 SGHDT, CDR2 YYEEEE. The V end lost 4 bases, the J end lost 5 bases, and 10 bases lay between the germline ends. The CDR3 length is 12 residues. The CDR3: CASSRGGNEQYF. The CDR3 nucleotides read TGTGCCAGCAGCCGAGGGGGAAACGAGCAGTACTTC.

The genes are TRBV2 and TRBJ2-7; D uncertain. V lost 4 bases and J lost 3, with 7 bases in between. Germline assignment: CDR1 SNHLY and CDR2 FYNNEI. There are 12 residues in the CDR3. This chain's CDR3 is CASSVSVYEQYF. CDR3 DNA sequence: TGTGCCAGCAGTGTCTCCGTCTACGAGCAGTACTTC.

This chain uses TRBV5-1 with TRBJ2-1; TRBD2 might be the D (6 bases). The CDR3 loop spans 16 amino acids. The V gene lost 2 bases and the J gene lost 0 bases, with 12 bases spanning the gap. Germline V gene lookup returns CDR1 SGHRS and CDR2 YFSETQ. The CDR3 loop reads CASSLDGSTSYNEQFF. In nucleotides, the CDR3 is TGCGCCAGCAGCTTAGACGGGAGTACCTCCTACAATGAGCAGTTCTTC.

The CDR3 bases are TGTGCCATCAGCACGCTTACAGGGGCAGCTGAAGCTTTCTTT. Amino acids: CAISTLTGAAEAFF. The rearrangement joins TRBV10-3 to TRBJ1-1; 7 bases map to TRBD1. This CDR3 region has 14 residues. The germline gives CDR1 ENHRY, CDR2 SYGVKD. J gave up 6 bases and V 6 bases, and 10 bases lay outside the gene matches.

The chain has TRBV19 and TRBJ2-5; D may be TRBD1 or TRBD2 (7 bases each). V shed 4 bases and J shed 7 bases, with 16 bases lying between them. Germline CDR1 LNHDA, CDR2 SQIVND (reference sequence). The CDR3 is 14 amino acids. CDR3 protein: CASSTQGGAGTQYF. CDR3 coding DNA: TGTGCCAGTAGTACCCAGGGGGGGGCCGGGACCCAGTACTTC.

This clone has just one count. CDR3 DNA: TGTGCCAGCAGTCATACAGGGGCCTATGGCTACACCTTC. It codes for CASSHTGAYGYTF. The chain links TRBV6-6 to TRBJ1-2; 7 bases align to TRBD1. Per the germline V gene, CDR1 is MNHNY and CDR2 is SVGAGI (reference sequence). This CDR3 region has 13 residues. J was trimmed by 4 bases and V by 5 bases; bases with no gene match: 4.

This clone has only a few counts. The chain recombines TRBV13 with TRBJ2-7; 7 bases line up with TRBD1. V lost 4 bases and J lost 5; bases outside the gene matches: 5. This CDR3 spans 13 amino acids. Germline V lookup: CDR1 PRHDT, CDR2 FYEKMQ (reference sequence). Here the CDR3 reads CASSYRGADEQYF. The DNA of the CDR3 is TGTGCCAGCAGCTACAGGGGAGCAGACGAGCAGTACTTC.